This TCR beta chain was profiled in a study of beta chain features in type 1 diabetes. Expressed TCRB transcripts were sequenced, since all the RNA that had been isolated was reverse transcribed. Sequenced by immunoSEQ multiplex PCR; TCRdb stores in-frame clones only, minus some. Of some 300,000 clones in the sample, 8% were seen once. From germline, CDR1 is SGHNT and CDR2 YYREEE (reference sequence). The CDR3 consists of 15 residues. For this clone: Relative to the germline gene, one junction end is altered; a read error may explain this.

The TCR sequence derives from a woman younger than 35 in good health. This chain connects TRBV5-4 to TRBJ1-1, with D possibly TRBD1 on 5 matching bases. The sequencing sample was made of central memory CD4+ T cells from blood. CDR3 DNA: TGCGCCAGCAGCCTCTATGGGACTCCGAACACTGAAGCTTTCTTT. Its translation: CASSLYGTPNTEAFF.